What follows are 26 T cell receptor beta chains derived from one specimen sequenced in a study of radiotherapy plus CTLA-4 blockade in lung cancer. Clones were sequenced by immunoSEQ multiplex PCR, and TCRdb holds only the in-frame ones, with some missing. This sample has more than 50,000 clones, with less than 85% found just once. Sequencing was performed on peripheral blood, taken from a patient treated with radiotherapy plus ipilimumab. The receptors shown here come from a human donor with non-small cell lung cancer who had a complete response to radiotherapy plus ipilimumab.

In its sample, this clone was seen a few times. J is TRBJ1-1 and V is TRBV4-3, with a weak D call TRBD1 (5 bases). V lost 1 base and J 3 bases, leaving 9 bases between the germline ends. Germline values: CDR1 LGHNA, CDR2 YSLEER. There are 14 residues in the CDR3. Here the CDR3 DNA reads TGCGCCAGCAGCCAAGTCCTCAGGGACACTGAAGCTTTCTTT. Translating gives CASSQVLRDTEAFF.

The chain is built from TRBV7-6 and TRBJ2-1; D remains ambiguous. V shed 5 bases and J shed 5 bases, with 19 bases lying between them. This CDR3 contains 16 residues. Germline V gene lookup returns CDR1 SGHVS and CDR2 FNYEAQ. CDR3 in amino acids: CASSPHGVSLDNEQFF. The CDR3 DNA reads TGTGCCAGCAGCCCCCATGGAGTAAGTTTAGACAATGAGCAGTTCTTC.

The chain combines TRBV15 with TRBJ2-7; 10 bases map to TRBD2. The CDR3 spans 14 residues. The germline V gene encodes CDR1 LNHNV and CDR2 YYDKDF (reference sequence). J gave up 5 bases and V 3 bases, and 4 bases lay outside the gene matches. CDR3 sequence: CATSSRLAGHEQYF. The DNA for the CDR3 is TGTGCCACCAGCAGTAGACTAGCGGGCCACGAGCAGTACTTC.

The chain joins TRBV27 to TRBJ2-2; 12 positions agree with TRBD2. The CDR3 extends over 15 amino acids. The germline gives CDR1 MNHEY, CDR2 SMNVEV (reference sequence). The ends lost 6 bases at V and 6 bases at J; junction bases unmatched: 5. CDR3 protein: CASRTSGGGSGELFF. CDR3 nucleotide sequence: TGTGCCAGCAGGACTAGCGGGGGTGGCTCCGGGGAGCTGTTTTTT.

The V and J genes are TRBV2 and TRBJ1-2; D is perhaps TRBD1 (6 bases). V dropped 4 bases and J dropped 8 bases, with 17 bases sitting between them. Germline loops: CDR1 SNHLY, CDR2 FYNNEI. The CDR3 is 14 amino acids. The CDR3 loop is CASSVLGARGGYTF. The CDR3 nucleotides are TGTGCCAGCAGTGTCCTGGGGGCGAGGGGGGGCTACACCTTC. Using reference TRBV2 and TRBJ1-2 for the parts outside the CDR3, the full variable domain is EPEVTQTPSHQVTQMGQEVILRCVPISNHLYFYWYRQILGQKVEFLVSFYNNEISEKSEIFDDQFSVERPDGSNFTLKIRSTKLEDSAMYFCASSVLGARGGYTFGSGTRLTVV.

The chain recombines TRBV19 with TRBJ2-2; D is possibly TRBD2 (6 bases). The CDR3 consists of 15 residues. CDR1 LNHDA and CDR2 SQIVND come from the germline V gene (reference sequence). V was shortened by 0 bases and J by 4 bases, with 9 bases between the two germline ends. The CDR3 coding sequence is TGTGCCAGTAGTATAGAGGAGGGGAGCACCGGGGAGCTGTTTTTT. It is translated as CASSIEEGSTGELFF.

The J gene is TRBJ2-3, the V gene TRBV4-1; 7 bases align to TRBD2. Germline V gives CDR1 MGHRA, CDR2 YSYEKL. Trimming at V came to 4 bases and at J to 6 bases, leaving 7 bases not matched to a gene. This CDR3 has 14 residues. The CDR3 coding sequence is TGCGCCAGCAGCCCGGGGGGAGGGTACGATACGCAGTATTTT. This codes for CASSPGGGYDTQYF.

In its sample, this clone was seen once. DNA of the CDR3: TGCGCCAGCAGTGTGACTAGCCCGAGTGTGGAGACCCAGTACTTC. This sequence encodes CASSVTSPSVETQYF. The V and J genes are TRBV10-1 and TRBJ2-5, with 7 bases fitting TRBD2. Germline lookup yields CDR1 WNHNN and CDR2 SYGVQD (reference sequence). CDR3 length: 15 amino acids. V was clipped by 4 bases and J by 5 bases; unmatched bases: 10.

CDR3 sequence (DNA): TGTGCCAGTAGTACGGAGGCACCCTATAGCAATCAGCCCCAGCATTTT. This translates into CASSTEAPYSNQPQHF. The V call is TRBV19, the J call TRBJ1-5; D not resolved. The CDR3 loop spans 16 amino acids. V lost 4 bases to trimming and J lost 0 bases, with 13 bases between them. The germline V gene encodes CDR1 LNHDA and CDR2 SQIVND (reference sequence).

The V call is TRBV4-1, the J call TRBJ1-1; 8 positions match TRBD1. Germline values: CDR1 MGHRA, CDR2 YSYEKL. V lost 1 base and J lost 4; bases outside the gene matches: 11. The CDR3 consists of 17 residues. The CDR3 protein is CASSQATGGQKATEAFF. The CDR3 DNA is TGCGCCAGCAGCCAAGCCACAGGGGGGCAAAAGGCCACTGAAGCTTTCTTT.

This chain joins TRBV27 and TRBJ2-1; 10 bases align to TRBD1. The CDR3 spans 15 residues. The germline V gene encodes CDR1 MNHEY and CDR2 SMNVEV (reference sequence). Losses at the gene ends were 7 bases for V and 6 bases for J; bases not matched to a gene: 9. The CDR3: CASKKPGQGTNEQFF. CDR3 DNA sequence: TGTGCCAGCAAAAAACCGGGACAGGGGACCAATGAGCAGTTCTTC.

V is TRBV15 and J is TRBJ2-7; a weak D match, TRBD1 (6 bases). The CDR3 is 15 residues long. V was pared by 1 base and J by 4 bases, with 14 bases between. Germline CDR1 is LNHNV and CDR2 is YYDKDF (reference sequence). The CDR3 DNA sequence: TGTGCCACCAGCAGAGTGAAGGCAGGGGTTTACGAGCAGTACTTC. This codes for CATSRVKAGVYEQYF. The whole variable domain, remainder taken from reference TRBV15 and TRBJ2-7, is DAMVIQNPRYQVTQFGKPVTLSCSQTLNHNVMYWYQQKSSQAPKLLFHYYDKDFNNEADTPDNFQSRRPNTSFCFLDIRSPGLGDTAMYLCATSRVKAGVYEQYFGPGTRLTVT.

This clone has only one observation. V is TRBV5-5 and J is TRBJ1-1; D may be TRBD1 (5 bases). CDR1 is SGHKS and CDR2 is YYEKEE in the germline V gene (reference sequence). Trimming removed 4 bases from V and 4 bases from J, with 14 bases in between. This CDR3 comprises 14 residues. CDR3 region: CASSLVRGVTEAFF. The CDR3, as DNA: TGTGCCAGCAGCCTCGTAAGGGGCGTCACTGAAGCTTTCTTT. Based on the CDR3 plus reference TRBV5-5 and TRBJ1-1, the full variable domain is DAGVTQSPTHLIKTRGQQVTLRCSPISGHKSVSWYQQVLGQGPQFIFQYYEKEERGRGNFPDRFSARQFPNYSSELNVNALLLGDSALYLCASSLVRGVTEAFFGQGTRLTVV.

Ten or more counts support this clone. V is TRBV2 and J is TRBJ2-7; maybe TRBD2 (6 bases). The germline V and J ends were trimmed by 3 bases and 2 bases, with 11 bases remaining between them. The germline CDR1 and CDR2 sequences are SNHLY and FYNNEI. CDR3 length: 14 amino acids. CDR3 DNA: TGTGCCAGCAGTGAGCGGGACGGAGCCTACGAGCAGTACTTC. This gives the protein CASSERDGAYEQYF. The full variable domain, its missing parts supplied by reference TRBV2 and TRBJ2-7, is EPEVTQTPSHQVTQMGQEVILRCVPISNHLYFYWYRQILGQKVEFLVSFYNNEISEKSEIFDDQFSVERPDGSNFTLKIRSTKLEDSAMYFCASSERDGAYEQYFGPGTRLTVT.

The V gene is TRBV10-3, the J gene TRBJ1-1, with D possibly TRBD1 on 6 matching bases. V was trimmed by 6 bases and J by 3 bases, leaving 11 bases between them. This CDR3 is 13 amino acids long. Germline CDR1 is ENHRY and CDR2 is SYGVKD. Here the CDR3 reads CAIRQGSHTEAFF. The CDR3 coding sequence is TGTGCCATCAGGCAGGGGTCTCACACTGAAGCTTTCTTT.

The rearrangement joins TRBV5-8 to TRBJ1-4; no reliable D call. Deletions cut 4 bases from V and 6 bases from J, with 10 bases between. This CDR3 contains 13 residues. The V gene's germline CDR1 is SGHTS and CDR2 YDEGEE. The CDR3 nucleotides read TGTGCCAGCAGCCCCCGACTAGATGAAAAACTGTTTTTT. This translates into CASSPRLDEKLFF.

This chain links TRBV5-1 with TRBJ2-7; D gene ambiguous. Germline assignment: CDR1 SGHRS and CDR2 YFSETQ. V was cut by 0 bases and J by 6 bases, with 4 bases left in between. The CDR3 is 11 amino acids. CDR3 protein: CASSLDSEQYF. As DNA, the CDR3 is TGCGCCAGCAGCTTGGACAGCGAGCAGTACTTC.

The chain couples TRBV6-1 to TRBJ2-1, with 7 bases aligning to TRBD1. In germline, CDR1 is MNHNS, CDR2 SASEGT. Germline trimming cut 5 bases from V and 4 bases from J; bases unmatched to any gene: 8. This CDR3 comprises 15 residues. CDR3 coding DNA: TGTGCCAGCAGTTCGACAGGGTTAGGATACAATGAGCAGTTCTTC. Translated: CASSSTGLGYNEQFF.

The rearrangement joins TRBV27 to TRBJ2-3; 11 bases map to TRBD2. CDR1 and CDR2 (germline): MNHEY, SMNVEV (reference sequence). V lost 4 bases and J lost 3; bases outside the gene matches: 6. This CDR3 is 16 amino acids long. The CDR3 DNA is TGTGCCAGCAGTTCTTTTAGCGGGAGGGCTACAGATACGCAGTATTTT. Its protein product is CASSSFSGRATDTQYF.

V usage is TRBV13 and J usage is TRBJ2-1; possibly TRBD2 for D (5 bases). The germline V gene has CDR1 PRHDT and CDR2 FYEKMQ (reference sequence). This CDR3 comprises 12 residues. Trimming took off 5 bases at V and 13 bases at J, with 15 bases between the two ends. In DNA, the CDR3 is TGTGCCAGCAGCCAAAAAGCGGTGGAACAGTTCTTC. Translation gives CASSQKAVEQFF.

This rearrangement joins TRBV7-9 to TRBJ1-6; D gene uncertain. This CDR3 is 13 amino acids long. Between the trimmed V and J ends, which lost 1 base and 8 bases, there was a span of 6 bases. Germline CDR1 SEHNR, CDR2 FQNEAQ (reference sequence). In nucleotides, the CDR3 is TGTGCCAGCAGCTTAGTTCTCGATTCACCCCTCCACTTT. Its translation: CASSLVLDSPLHF.

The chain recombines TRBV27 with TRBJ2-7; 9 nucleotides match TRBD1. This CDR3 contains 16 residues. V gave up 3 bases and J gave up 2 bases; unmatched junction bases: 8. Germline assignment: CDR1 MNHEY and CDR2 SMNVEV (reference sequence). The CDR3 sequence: CASSLSLGTGPYEQYF. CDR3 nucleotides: TGTGCCAGCAGTTTGTCTTTAGGGACAGGGCCCTACGAGCAGTACTTC.

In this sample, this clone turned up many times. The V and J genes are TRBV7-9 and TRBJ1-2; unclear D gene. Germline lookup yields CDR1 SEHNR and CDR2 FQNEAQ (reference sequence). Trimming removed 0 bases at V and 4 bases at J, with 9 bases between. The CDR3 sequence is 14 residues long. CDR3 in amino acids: CASSLAKGAYGYTF. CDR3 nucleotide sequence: TGTGCCAGCAGCTTAGCGAAGGGAGCCTATGGCTACACCTTC. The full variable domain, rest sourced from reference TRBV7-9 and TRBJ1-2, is DTGVSQNPRHKITKRGQNVTFRCDPISEHNRLYWYRQTLGQGPEFLTYFQNEAQLEKSRLLSDRFSAERPKGSFSTLEIQRTEQGDSAMYLCASSLAKGAYGYTFGSGTRLTVV.

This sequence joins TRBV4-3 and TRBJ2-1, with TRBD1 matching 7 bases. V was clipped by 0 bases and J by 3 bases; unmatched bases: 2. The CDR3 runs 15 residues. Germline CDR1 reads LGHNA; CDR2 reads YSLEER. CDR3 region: CASSQDQGDYNEQFF. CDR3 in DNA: TGCGCCAGCAGCCAAGATCAGGGGGACTACAATGAGCAGTTCTTC.

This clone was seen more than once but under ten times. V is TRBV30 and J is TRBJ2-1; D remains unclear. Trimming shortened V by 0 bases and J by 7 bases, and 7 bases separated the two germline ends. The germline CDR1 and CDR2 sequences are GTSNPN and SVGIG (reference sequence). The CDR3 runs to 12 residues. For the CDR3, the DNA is TGTGCCTGGAGTGTACTAACGAATGAGCAGTTCTTC. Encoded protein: CAWSVLTNEQFF.

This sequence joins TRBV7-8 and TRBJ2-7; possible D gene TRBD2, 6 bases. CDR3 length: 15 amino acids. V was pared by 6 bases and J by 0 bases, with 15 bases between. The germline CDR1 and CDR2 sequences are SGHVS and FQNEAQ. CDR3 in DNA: TGTGCCAGCAGTAGTGGAGCGGGCATCTCCTACGAGCAGTACTTC. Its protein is CASSSGAGISYEQYF.